This T cell receptor (beta chain) is from a study of blood T cells in healthy people across ages. General observations from the study: Estimates based on one million T cells were treated as lower bounds. Age showed a roughly linear inverse relationship with TCR beta diversity per million T cells.

V shed 0 bases, J shed 12 bases, and the junction held 12 bases outside the gene matches. The CDR3 is 15 amino acids. Germline loops: CDR1 SQVTM, CDR2 ANQGSEA. This clonotype was found a few times. Its antigen is currently unknown. For every donor, a draw yielded 8.5 to 10 milliliters of peripheral blood. Alongside a J-beta primer mix, a sample-barcoded 5' primer served in a second PCR lasting roughly 6 to 11 cycles. Tagging of each cDNA molecule was performed by a template-switch adaptor with 12 random nucleotides. TCRdb re-called the 5' RACE reads through MiXCR, storing one row per CDR3 protein. The sample contains about 1,400,000 distinct CDR3 sequences, around 55% of which appear only once.

The rearrangement links TRBV29-1 to TRBJ2-1; 9 bases line up with TRBD2. The TCR was taken from a man between 18 and 35 years old in good health. The specimen was blood. CDR3 nucleotides: TGCAGCGTTGAAGAGCCTAGCGGGGAAGACAACGGGCAGTTCTTC. Its protein is CSVEEPSGEDNGQFF.